This T cell receptor beta chain was identified in a study of cytomegalovirus exposure and HLA in healthy donors. At the level of the study: Falling in the Caucasian-associated ancestry cluster were about 80% of 300 to 500 genotyped donors. Study-level results: A few V segments could not be told apart, such as TRBV6-2 and TRBV6-3, and were left out.

A remark on this clone: Its antigen is unknown.

The primer mix had 60 Vbeta and 13 Jbeta primers. The data were produced by immunoSEQ multiplex PCR, yet TCRdb's version contains in-frame clones alone and is incomplete. The top ten hold 1.5% to 2% of the sample, which has under 150,000 clones, roughly 63% seen once. Germline V gene lookup returns CDR1 SGHVS and CDR2 FQNEAQ. The CDR3 has 17 residues. Trimming took off 1 base at V and 2 bases at J, with 14 bases between the two ends. This clonotype was sampled from a man in his thirties or forties in good health and CMV-seropositive. The sequenced sample consisted of PBMCs. This chain links TRBV7-8 with TRBJ2-2; D may be TRBD2 (5 bases). The CDR3 nucleotides read TGTGCCAGCAGCTTAGTCCCGGGATCCTTAAACACCGGGGAGCTGTTTTTT. Translating gives CASSLVPGSLNTGELFF. Drawing the rest from reference TRBV7-8 and TRBJ2-2, the complete variable domain is GAGVSQSPRYKVAKRGQDVALRCDPISGHVSLFWYQQALGQGPEFLTYFQNEAQLDKSGLPSDRFFAERPEGSVSTLKIQRTQQEDSAVYLCASSLVPGSLNTGELFFGEGSRLTVL.